The clone carrying this T cell receptor beta chain was detected only a few times. These data are taken from a study of blood T cell repertoires in COVID-19. Study-level background: Both acute and convalescent COVID-19 samples were obtained from the United States, Italy and Spain. T cells, B-cell-depleted T cells, or PBMCs supplied cDNA or gDNA.

Germline CDR1 and CDR2: SEHNR and FQNEAQ (reference sequence). Trimming removed 5 bases at V and 2 bases at J, with 13 bases between. This CDR3 region has 16 residues. Original processing notes: Estimation of nucleated cell counts was performed using reference gene primer amplification. Sequenced by immunoSEQ multiplex PCR; TCRdb stores in-frame clones only, minus some. Clone size and the V and J calls come from that table; the DNA yielded D and trimming. The sample lists about 39,000 clones, around 87% occurring once. The source is a man aged 50-60 years with active or convalescent COVID-19. The material sequenced was peripheral blood. The gene calls are TRBV7-9 and TRBJ2-6; weak D call: TRBD2 (6 bases). CDR3 region: CASSIIRRAGANVLTF. CDR3 nucleotide sequence: TGTGCCAGCAGCATCATACGGAGGGCTGGGGCCAACGTCCTGACTTTC.